Below are 25 T cell receptor beta chains sequenced from a single sample in a study of T cell responses to AZD1222 COVID-19 vaccine. The data were produced by immunoSEQ multiplex PCR, yet TCRdb's version contains in-frame clones alone and is incomplete. Of about 150,000 clones in the sample, more than 70% were seen once. The sequencing used peripheral blood, collected 28 days after the second AZD1222 dose. Receptors originate from an adult who received the AZD1222 COVID-19 vaccine.

The V and J genes are TRBV11-3 and TRBJ2-3; 15 bases map to TRBD2. In germline, CDR1 is SGHNT, CDR2 YENEEA. CDR3 size: 16 residues. The V segment lost 5 bases and the J segment 6 bases; nucleotides outside the gene matches: 6. CDR3 sequence: CASSHGTSGRHDTQYF. The CDR3 nucleotides are TGTGCCAGCAGCCACGGGACTAGCGGGAGGCACGATACGCAGTATTTT. Full variable domain (outside the CDR3, taken from reference TRBV11-3 and TRBJ2-3): EAGVVQSPRYKIIEKKQPVAFWCNPISGHNTLYWYLQNLGQGPELLIRYENEEAVDDSQLPKDRFSAERLKGVDSTLKIQPAELGDSAVYLCASSHGTSGRHDTQYFGPGTRLTVL.

J is TRBJ2-1 and V is TRBV29-1; D may be TRBD1 (6 bases). Germline CDR1 is SQVTM and CDR2 is ANQGSEA. V was trimmed by 2 bases and J by 15 bases, leaving 26 bases between them. There are 15 residues in the CDR3. CDR3 region: CSVEPTRGVGSIVFF. For the CDR3, the DNA is TGCAGCGTTGAACCGACCAGGGGAGTCGGGTCCATTGTGTTCTTC.

J is TRBJ1-2 and V is TRBV29-1, with D tentatively TRBD1 (6 bases). Germline CDR1 is SQVTM and CDR2 is ANQGSEA. The CDR3 runs to 13 residues. Trimming pared 4 bases from V and 1 base from J, leaving 10 bases between. DNA of the CDR3: TGCAGCGTTGGGACAGCCCTTAACTATGGCTACACCTTC. It encodes CSVGTALNYGYTF. Drawing the rest from reference TRBV29-1 and TRBJ1-2, the complete variable domain is SAVISQKPSRDICQRGTSLTIQCQVDSQVTMMFWYRQQPGQSLTLIATANQGSEATYESGFVIDKFPISRPNLTFSTLTVSNMSPEDSSIYLCSVGTALNYGYTFGSGTRLTVV.

The chain has TRBV30 and TRBJ2-7; a weak D match, TRBD1 (6 bases). CDR1 is GTSNPN and CDR2 is SVGIG in the germline V gene (reference sequence). Trimming pared 5 bases from V and 2 bases from J, leaving 16 bases between. The CDR3 length is 14 residues. CDR3 region: CAWGRTEAAYEQYF. DNA of the CDR3: TGTGCCTGGGGACGGACAGAGGCCGCCTACGAGCAGTACTTC.

DNA for the CDR3: TGTGCCAGCAGCTTACCTCGAGGCGGCAGGGGGCGCGACCTCTACGAGCAGTACTTC. It codes for CASSLPRGGRGRDLYEQYF. The rearrangement links TRBV7-8 to TRBJ2-7, with TRBD1 matching over 8 bases. V was pared by 2 bases and J by 3 bases, with 18 bases of the junction left unmatched. This CDR3 is 19 amino acids long. Germline CDR1 SGHVS, CDR2 FQNEAQ.

This chain uses TRBV7-8 with TRBJ1-1; D is perhaps TRBD1 (6 bases). This CDR3 comprises 13 residues. V lost 6 bases, J lost 1 base, and 9 bases lay in between. CDR1 is SGHVS, CDR2 FQNEAQ, per germline. Written as DNA, the CDR3 is TGTGCCAGCAGACAGGGCGCGAACACTGAAGCTTTCTTT. It is translated as CASRQGANTEAFF.

The chain is built from TRBV7-3 and TRBJ2-4; 13 nucleotides agree with TRBD2. The ends lost 5 bases at V and 2 bases at J; junction bases unmatched: 12. Germline CDR1 and CDR2: SGHTA and FQGTGA. The CDR3 runs 19 residues. The CDR3 coding sequence is TGTGCCAGCAGCCCTGGGACTAGCGGGACTGCCGGGACCAAAAACATTCAGTACTTC. This encodes CASSPGTSGTAGTKNIQYF.

This clone was seen a single time. This rearrangement joins TRBV4-1 to TRBJ1-3; 8 nucleotides align to TRBD1. This CDR3 region has 15 residues. Trimming cost V 1 base and J 8 bases; bases outside gene matches: 7. Looked up from germline, CDR1 is MGHRA and CDR2 is YSYEKL. CDR3 sequence: CASSQGSGGGDTIYF. The CDR3 coding sequence is TGCGCCAGCAGCCAAGGCTCAGGGGGCGGAGACACCATATATTTT.

The V call is TRBV20-1, the J call TRBJ2-7, with D possibly TRBD2 on 5 matching bases. The ends were cut back, 5 bases at V and 4 bases at J, with 9 bases in the middle. This CDR3 contains 11 residues. Germline CDR1 DFQATT, CDR2 SNEGSKA (reference sequence). The CDR3 region is CSAHTRYEQYF. CDR3 sequence (DNA): TGCAGTGCTCATACTAGATACGAGCAGTACTTC.

The chain employs TRBV28 and TRBJ1-2; no clear D. Germline V gene data show CDR1 as MDHEN and CDR2 as SYDVKM. Trimming stripped 8 bases from V and 9 bases from J, with 13 bases between. CDR3 length equals 11 residues. The CDR3 spells CASVGSESYTF. Written as DNA, the CDR3 is TGTGCCAGCGTGGGCAGCGAGAGCTACACCTTC.

This chain links TRBV7-2 with TRBJ1-6, with a tentative D call TRBD1 (5 bases). Germline V lookup: CDR1 SGHTA, CDR2 FQGNSA. The CDR3 is 16 residues long. The ends were cut back, 5 bases at V and 0 bases at J, with 11 bases in the middle. This CDR3 is CASSPDTYSYNSPLHF. CDR3 DNA: TGTGCCAGCAGCCCGGACACCTACTCCTATAATTCACCCCTCCACTTT.

The chain has TRBV11-3 and TRBJ1-1; no clear D. CDR1 is SGHNT and CDR2 is YENEEA in the germline V gene. V was clipped by 1 base and J by 1 base, with 7 bases between them. The CDR3 is made up of 14 amino acids. Here the CDR3 reads CASSLGPANTEAFF. CDR3 in DNA: TGTGCCAGCAGCTTAGGTCCCGCGAACACTGAAGCTTTCTTT.

The rearrangement uses TRBV2 and TRBJ2-5; 8 positions agree with TRBD1. Trimming at V came to 4 bases and at J to 1 base, leaving 5 bases not matched to a gene. The CDR3 sequence is 15 residues long. Germline V gene data show CDR1 as SNHLY and CDR2 as FYNNEI. CDR3: CASSGGQDFQETQYF. The CDR3 region has the DNA TGTGCCAGCAGTGGGGGACAGGATTTCCAAGAGACCCAGTACTTC.

The rearrangement uses TRBV7-9 and TRBJ1-1; 7 positions agree with TRBD1. Losses at the gene ends were 5 bases for V and 0 bases for J; bases not matched to a gene: 9. This CDR3 contains 16 residues. The germline CDR1 and CDR2 sequences are SEHNR and FQNEAQ (reference sequence). The CDR3 is CASSPDREWMNTEAFF. CDR3 nucleotide sequence: TGTGCCAGCAGCCCCGACAGGGAGTGGATGAACACTGAAGCTTTCTTT.

The chain is built from TRBV9 and TRBJ2-1, with TRBD2 matching 7 bases. Looked up from germline, CDR1 is SGDLS and CDR2 is YYNGEE. The CDR3 is 15 amino acids. Trimming cost V 3 bases and J 1 base; bases outside gene matches: 4. DNA of the CDR3: TGTGCCAGCAGCGGCGGGAGCGGGTCCTACAATGAGCAGTTCTTC. It encodes CASSGGSGSYNEQFF.

The J gene is TRBJ2-1, the V gene TRBV9; D tentatively fits TRBD1 or TRBD2 (5 bases each). This CDR3 is 13 amino acids long. CDR1 is SGDLS and CDR2 is YYNGEE in the germline V gene. Trimming shortened V by 0 bases and J by 7 bases, and 8 bases separated the two germline ends. CDR3 DNA: TGTGCCAGCAGCGTAGATTGGGGGAATGAGCAGTTCTTC. It is translated as CASSVDWGNEQFF. Combining the CDR3 with reference TRBV9 and TRBJ2-1 gives the whole variable domain DSGVTQTPKHLITATGQRVTLRCSPRSGDLSVYWYQQSLDQGLQFLIQYYNGEERAKGNILERFSAQQFPDLHSELNLSSLELGDSALYFCASSVDWGNEQFFGPGTRLTVL.

The CDR3, as DNA: TGTGCCTGGAGTGGGGGTGACAGGAATAATGAAAAACTGTTTTTT. Translated: CAWSGGDRNNEKLFF. V and J are TRBV30 and TRBJ1-4, with TRBD1 as a possible D gene (6 bases). The CDR3 extends over 15 amino acids. V lost 1 base and J lost 4, with 13 bases in between. CDR1 is GTSNPN, CDR2 SVGIG, per germline (reference sequence).

This rearrangement joins TRBV7-9 to TRBJ2-2; D remains ambiguous. This CDR3 is 16 amino acids long. V was shortened by 2 bases and J by 0 bases, with 10 bases between the two germline ends. Germline V CDR1 and CDR2: SEHNR, FQNEAQ (reference sequence). The CDR3 sequence: CASSLLVWSNTGELFF. The DNA for the CDR3 is TGTGCCAGCAGCTTATTGGTCTGGTCGAACACCGGGGAGCTGTTTTTT.

The V gene is TRBV19, the J gene TRBJ1-2, with D unresolved. Trimming cost V 6 bases and J 8 bases, with 19 bases left between them. CDR1 and CDR2 from the germline V gene are LNHDA and SQIVND (reference sequence). The CDR3 loop spans 14 amino acids. DNA of the CDR3: TGTGCCAGTAGCCCGGGGATTTCCCAGTGGGGCTACACCTTC. Its protein is CASSPGISQWGYTF.

This clone was detected once. Here the CDR3 reads CASSLLGLADSYNEQFF. Written as DNA, the CDR3 is TGTGCCAGCAGCCTTCTGGGACTAGCGGATTCCTACAATGAGCAGTTCTTC. This chain links TRBV13 with TRBJ2-1, with 11 bases that match TRBD2. Germline V CDR1 and CDR2: PRHDT, FYEKMQ (reference sequence). This CDR3 has 17 residues. The junction had 7 bases not matched to a gene; V was cut back by 5 bases and J by 1 base. Filled out from reference TRBV13 and TRBJ2-1, the complete variable domain reads AAGVIQSPRHLIKEKRETATLKCYPIPRHDTVYWYQQGPGQDPQFLISFYEKMQSDKGSIPDRFSAQQFSDYHSELNMSSLELGDSALYFCASSLLGLADSYNEQFFGPGTRLTVL.

The chain joins TRBV30 to TRBJ1-6, with no clear D. This CDR3 has 15 amino acids. The V and J ends lost 8 bases and 5 bases respectively, with 19 bases between them. The germline V gene encodes CDR1 GTSNPN and CDR2 SVGIG (reference sequence). CDR3 coding DNA: TGTGCCGGTTTGTCAGGCCGAGGGAATAATTCACCCCTCCACTTT. Protein product: CAGLSGRGNNSPLHF.

The chain joins TRBV11-3 to TRBJ1-2; D is uncertain. V dropped 1 base and J dropped 5 bases, with 8 bases sitting between them. CDR1 SGHNT and CDR2 YENEEA come from the germline V gene. This CDR3 is built from 13 residues. Here the CDR3 DNA reads TGTGCCAGCAGCTTAGTTGGCGATTATGGCTACACCTTC. Translated: CASSLVGDYGYTF.

The chain employs TRBV30 and TRBJ1-1; D not resolved. Germline values: CDR1 GTSNPN, CDR2 SVGIG (reference sequence). Trimming took off 0 bases at V and 0 bases at J, with 11 bases between the two ends. The CDR3 is made up of 15 amino acids. The CDR3 protein is CAWSVSLQMNTEAFF. Written as DNA, the CDR3 is TGTGCCTGGAGTGTGAGTCTCCAAATGAACACTGAAGCTTTCTTT.

The chain is built from TRBV2 and TRBJ1-3; D is ambiguous. V lost 3 bases and J 3 bases, leaving 3 bases between the germline ends. This CDR3 contains 12 residues. Germline lookup yields CDR1 SNHLY and CDR2 FYNNEI. The CDR3 DNA is TGTGCCAGCAGTGACCGTGGAAACACCATATATTTT. As protein: CASSDRGNTIYF.

The genes are TRBV30 and TRBJ1-4; D is unresolved. V shed 3 bases and J shed 4 bases, with 12 bases lying between them. The CDR3 has 14 amino acids. Looked up from germline, CDR1 is GTSNPN and CDR2 is SVGIG (reference sequence). The CDR3 loop is CAWSTPGVNEKLFF. The CDR3, as DNA: TGTGCCTGGAGCACCCCGGGTGTTAATGAAAAACTGTTTTTT.